This T cell receptor (beta chain) originates from a study of graft-versus-host responses after intestinal transplantation. Study summary: All recipients were transplanted with multivisceral, liver-intestinal, or isolated intestinal grafts. Anti-thymocyte globulin was used for induction in all recipients, who then took tacrolimus and steroids for approximately three years. Study-level findings and limits: There was an association between peak levels of circulating GvH clones and early post-transplant HvG declines.

Trimming pared 0 bases from V and 5 bases from J, leaving 11 bases between. The germline V gene has CDR1 LGHNA and CDR2 YNFKEQ. The CDR3 has 15 residues. Concerning this clone: The antigen remains undetermined.

The table came from immunoSEQ multiplex PCR; TCRdb's copy has only in-frame clones and leaves some out. The sample lists roughly 97,000 clones; around 91% were seen once. The chain carries TRBV4-2 and TRBJ1-5, with D possibly being TRBD1 (6 bases). The TCR was taken from a human donor who was the organ donor for an intestinal transplant. Material: unstimulated CD4+ T cells sorted from spleen or lymph node cells, obtained before transplant. The CDR3 coding sequence is TGTGCCAGCAGCCAAGAAGAAGGGGGGGATCAGCCCCAGCATTTT. It codes for CASSQEEGGDQPQHF.